This T cell receptor (beta chain) was recovered during a study of blood T cell repertoires in COVID-19. Whole-study context: Both acute and convalescent COVID-19 samples were obtained from the United States, Italy and Spain. PBMCs, B-cell-depleted T cells, or T cells provided the cDNA or gDNA that made up the material.

One Seattle source followed patients from active infection through their disease course. Unmatched junction bases numbered 4, after V lost 3 bases and J lost 6 bases. CDR3 length equals 14 residues. Germline CDR1 MGHRA, CDR2 YSYEKL. The authors' processing: Amplification from reference gene primers served as the basis for estimated nucleated cell counts. The protocol was immunoSEQ multiplex PCR, while the TCRdb copy is restricted to in-frame clones and leaves out a portion. Clone size and the V and J calls come from that table; the DNA yielded D and trimming. The table has some 180,000 clones, 88% seen once.

This sequence was found in a man aged 50 to 60 with COVID-19, enrolled during active disease. This chain links TRBV4-1 with TRBJ2-1; 8 nucleotides line up with TRBD2. Sequencing was performed on peripheral blood. The CDR3 reads CASSQGLELNEQFF. The CDR3 nucleotides read TGCGCCAGCAGCCAGGGACTAGAACTCAATGAGCAGTTCTTC.